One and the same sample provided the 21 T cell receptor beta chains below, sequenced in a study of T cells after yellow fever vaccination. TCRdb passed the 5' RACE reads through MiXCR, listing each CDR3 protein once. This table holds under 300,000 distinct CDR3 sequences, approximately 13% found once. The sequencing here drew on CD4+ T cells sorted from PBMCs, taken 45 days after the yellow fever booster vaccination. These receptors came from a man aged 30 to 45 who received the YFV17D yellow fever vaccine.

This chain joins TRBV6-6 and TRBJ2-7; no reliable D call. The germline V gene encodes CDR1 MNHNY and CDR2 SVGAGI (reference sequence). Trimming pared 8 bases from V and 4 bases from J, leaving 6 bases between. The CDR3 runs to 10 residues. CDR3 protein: CASARYEQYF. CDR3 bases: TGTGCCAGCGCCCGTTACGAGCAGTACTTC.

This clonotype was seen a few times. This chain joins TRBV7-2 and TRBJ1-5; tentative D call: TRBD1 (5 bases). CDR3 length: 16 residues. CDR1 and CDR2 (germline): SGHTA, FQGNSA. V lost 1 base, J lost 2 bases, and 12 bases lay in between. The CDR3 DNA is TGTGCCAGCAGCTTAGGGGGGGAGGCGCGCAATCAGCCCCAGCATTTT. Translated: CASSLGGEARNQPQHF.

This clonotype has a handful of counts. CDR3 bases: TGTGCCACCAGCAGAGCTCCTAGCGGGAGGGACCAAGAGACCCAGTACTTC. As protein: CATSRAPSGRDQETQYF. V is TRBV15 and J is TRBJ2-5; TRBD2 agrees at 12 bases. CDR3 size: 17 residues. J lost 0 bases, V lost 1 base, and 3 bases had no gene match. Germline values: CDR1 LNHNV, CDR2 YYDKDF (reference sequence).

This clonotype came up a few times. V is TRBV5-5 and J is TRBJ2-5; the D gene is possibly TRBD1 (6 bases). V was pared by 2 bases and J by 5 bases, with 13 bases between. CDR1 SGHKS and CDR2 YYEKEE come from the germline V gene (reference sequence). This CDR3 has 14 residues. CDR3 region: CASSFNRASETQYF. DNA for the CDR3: TGTGCCAGCAGCTTCAACAGGGCCTCGGAGACCCAGTACTTC.

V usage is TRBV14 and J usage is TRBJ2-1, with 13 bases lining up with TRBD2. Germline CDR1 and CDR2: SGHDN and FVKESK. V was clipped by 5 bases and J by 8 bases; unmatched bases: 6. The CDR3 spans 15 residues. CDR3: CASSWGLAGRDEQFF. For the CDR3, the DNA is TGTGCCAGCAGCTGGGGACTAGCGGGAAGAGATGAGCAGTTCTTC.

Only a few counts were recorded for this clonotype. The CDR3 DNA follows: TGTGCCAGCAGCCCACTTGGGGGACAGGCAAATGAAAAACTGTTTTTT. Protein sequence: CASSPLGGQANEKLFF. The J gene is TRBJ1-4, the V gene TRBV5-6, with TRBD1 matching over 8 bases. The CDR3 loop spans 16 amino acids. Looked up from germline, CDR1 is SGHDT and CDR2 is YYEEEE. J gave up 5 bases and V 4 bases, and 10 bases lay outside the gene matches.

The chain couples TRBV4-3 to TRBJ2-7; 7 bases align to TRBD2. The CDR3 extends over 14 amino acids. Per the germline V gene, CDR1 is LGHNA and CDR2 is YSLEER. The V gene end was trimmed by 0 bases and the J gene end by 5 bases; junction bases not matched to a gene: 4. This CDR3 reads CASSQDERGNEQYF. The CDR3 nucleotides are TGCGCCAGCAGCCAAGATGAGCGGGGCAACGAGCAGTACTTC.

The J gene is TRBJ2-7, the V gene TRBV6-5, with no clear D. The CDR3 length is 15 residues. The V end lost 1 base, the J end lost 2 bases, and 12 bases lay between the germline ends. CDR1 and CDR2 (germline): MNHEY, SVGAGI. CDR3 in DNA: TGTGCCAGCAGTTACTTCGGAGCGCGAGCCTACGAGCAGTACTTC. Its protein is CASSYFGARAYEQYF.

This CDR3 is CASSTRGAATDTQYF. CDR3 DNA: TGCGCCAGCAGTACCAGGGGGGCAGCGACAGATACGCAGTATTTT. The V call is TRBV5-1, the J call TRBJ2-3, with a possible D match to TRBD1 (7 bases). CDR1 SGHRS and CDR2 YFSETQ come from the germline V gene. V lost 5 bases to trimming and J lost 3 bases, with 16 bases between them. The CDR3 is 15 residues long. The whole variable domain, filled in from reference TRBV5-1 and TRBJ2-3, reads KAGVTQTPRYLIKTRGQQVTLSCSPISGHRSVSWYQQTPGQGLQFLFEYFSETQRNKGNFPGRFSGRQFSNSRSEMNVSTLELGDSALYLCASSTRGAATDTQYFGPGTRLTVL.

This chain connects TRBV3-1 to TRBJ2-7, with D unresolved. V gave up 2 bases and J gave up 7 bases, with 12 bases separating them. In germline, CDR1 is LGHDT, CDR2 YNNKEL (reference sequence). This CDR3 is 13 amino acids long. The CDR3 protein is CASSQLEIPEQYF. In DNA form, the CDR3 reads TGTGCCAGCAGCCAACTAGAGATTCCAGAGCAGTACTTC.

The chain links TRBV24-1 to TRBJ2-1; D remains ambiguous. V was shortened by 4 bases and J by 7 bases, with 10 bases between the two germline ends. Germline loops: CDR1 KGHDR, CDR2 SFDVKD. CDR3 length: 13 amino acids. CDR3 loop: CATSDTDRNEQFF. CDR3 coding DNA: TGTGCCACCAGTGACACCGATCGGAATGAGCAGTTCTTC.

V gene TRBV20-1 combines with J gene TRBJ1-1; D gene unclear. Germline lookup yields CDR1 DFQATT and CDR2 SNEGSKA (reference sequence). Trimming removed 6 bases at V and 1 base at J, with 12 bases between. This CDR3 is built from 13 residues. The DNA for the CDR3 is TGCAGTGCCCCGGAGCAGGCGAACACTGAAGCTTTCTTT. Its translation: CSAPEQANTEAFF.

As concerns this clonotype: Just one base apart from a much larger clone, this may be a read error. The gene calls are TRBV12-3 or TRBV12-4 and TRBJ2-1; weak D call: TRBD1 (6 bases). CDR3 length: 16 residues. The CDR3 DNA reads TGTGTCAGCAGTGCGCTAACAGGGCACCGCTACAATGAGCAGTTCTTC. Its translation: CVSSALTGHRYNEQFF.

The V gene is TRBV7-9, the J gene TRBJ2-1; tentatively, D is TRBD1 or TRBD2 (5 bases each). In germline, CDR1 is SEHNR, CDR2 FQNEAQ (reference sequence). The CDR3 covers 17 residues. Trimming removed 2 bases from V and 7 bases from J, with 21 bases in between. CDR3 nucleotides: TGTGCCAGCAGCTTACAAGGGTCCGGACAACGAGGGAATGAGCAGTTCTTC. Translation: CASSLQGSGQRGNEQFF.

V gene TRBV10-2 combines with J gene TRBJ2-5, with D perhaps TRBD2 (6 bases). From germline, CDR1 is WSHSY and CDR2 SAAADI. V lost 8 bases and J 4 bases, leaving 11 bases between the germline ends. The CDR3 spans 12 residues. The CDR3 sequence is CASLEGGETQYF. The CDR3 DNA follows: TGCGCCAGCTTGGAGGGAGGAGAGACCCAGTACTTC.

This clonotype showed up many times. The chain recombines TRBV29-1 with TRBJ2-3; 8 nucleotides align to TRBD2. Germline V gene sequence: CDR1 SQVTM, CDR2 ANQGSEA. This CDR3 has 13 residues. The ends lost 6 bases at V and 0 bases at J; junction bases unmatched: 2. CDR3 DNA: TGCAGCGTACTAGCGGACAGCACAGATACGCAGTATTTT. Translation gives CSVLADSTDTQYF.

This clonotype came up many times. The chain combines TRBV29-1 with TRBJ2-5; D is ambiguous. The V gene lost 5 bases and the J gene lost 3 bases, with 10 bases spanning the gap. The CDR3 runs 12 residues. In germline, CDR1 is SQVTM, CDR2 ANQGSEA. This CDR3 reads CSVTVGEETQYF. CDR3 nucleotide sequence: TGCAGCGTTACGGTGGGCGAAGAGACCCAGTACTTC.

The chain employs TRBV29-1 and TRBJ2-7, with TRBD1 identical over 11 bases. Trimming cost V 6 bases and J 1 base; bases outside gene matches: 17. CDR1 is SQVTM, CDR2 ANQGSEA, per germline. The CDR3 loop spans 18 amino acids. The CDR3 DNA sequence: TGCAGCGTCGCAATGGACAGGGGGCAAGTTGTTGGGTCCTACGAGCAGTACTTC. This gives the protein CSVAMDRGQVVGSYEQYF.

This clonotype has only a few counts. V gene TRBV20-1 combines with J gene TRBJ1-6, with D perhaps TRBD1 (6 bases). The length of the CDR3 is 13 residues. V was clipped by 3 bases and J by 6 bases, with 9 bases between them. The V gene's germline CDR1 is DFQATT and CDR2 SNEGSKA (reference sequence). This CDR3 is CSARIGGNSPLHF. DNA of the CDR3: TGCAGTGCTAGGATAGGGGGTAATTCACCCCTCCACTTT.

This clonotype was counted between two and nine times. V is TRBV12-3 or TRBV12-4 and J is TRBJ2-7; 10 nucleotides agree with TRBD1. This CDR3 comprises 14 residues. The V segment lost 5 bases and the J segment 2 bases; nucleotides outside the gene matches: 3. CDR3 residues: CASSQGQGPYEQYF. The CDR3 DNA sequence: TGTGCCAGCAGTCAGGGACAGGGGCCCTACGAGCAGTACTTC.

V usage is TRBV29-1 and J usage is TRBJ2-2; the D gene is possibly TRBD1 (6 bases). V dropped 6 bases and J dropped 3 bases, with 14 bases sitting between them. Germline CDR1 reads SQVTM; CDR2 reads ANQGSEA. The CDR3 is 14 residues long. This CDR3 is CSVHIGQHTGELFF. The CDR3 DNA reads TGCAGCGTCCATATTGGACAGCACACCGGGGAGCTGTTTTTT.